This T cell receptor beta chain is drawn from a study of CD8+ T cells in alopecia areata. Study results and caveats: The link between baseline CD8+ expansion and response remains uncertain with one nonresponder. Many expanded lesional clones persisted during tofacitinib (in both scalp and blood). Affected lesional scalp, above all in alopecia totalis/universalis, was more clonal than normal scalp.

Of note for this clone: The antigen remains unidentified.

Treatment given: oral pan-JAK inhibitor, 5-10 mg twice daily. Following extraction, RNA underwent reverse transcription to cDNA, which served as the sequencing template. Libraries were prepared by immunoSEQ multiplex PCR; TCRdb keeps only in-frame clonotypes and omits some of them. The sample carries 200,000 to 250,000 clones, about two fifths recorded once. In germline, CDR1 is MNHEY, CDR2 SMNVEV (reference sequence). The length of the CDR3 is 14 residues. Trimming removed 6 bases from V and 3 bases from J, with 15 bases in between. The sample here was CD4+ T cells sorted from blood, taken around week 34, from a patient treated with tofacitinib. The clonotype originates from a human donor with alopecia areata. The chain combines TRBV27 with TRBJ2-7, with D possibly matching TRBD1 (5 bases). The chain's CDR3 is CASSPGAPVYEQYF. In DNA form, the CDR3 reads TGTGCCAGCAGCCCTGGGGCGCCAGTCTACGAGCAGTACTTC.